These 5 T cell receptor beta chains were sequenced from one sample in a study of metastatic and nonmetastatic thyroid tumors. TCRdb redid the clone calls on the PCR reads using MiXCR. The data hold over 65,000 clones, with under 15% observed a single time. Before thyroid surgery, none of the patients had received any treatment. Sequenced: tumor tissue. These receptors all stem from a female donor with papillary thyroid cancer or a benign thyroid nodule (not recorded which). Some clones in this sample may be carry-over from other donors' samples.

There are a few counts of this clone. The chain is built from TRBV28 and TRBJ1-2; D might be TRBD1 (5 bases). The CDR3 has 16 amino acids. The ends were cut back, 3 bases at V and 0 bases at J, with 14 bases in the middle. The V gene's germline CDR1 is MDHEN and CDR2 SYDVKM. The CDR3 sequence is CASSFRGVRSNYGYTF. CDR3 bases: TGTGCCAGCAGTTTCCGGGGCGTTAGATCTAACTATGGCTACACCTTC.

A note on this clone: Given a much more abundant clone one base away, this may be a read error. Other DNA sequences in this specimen translate into the identical CDR3. V is TRBV6-1 and J is TRBJ1-5; D not certain. This CDR3 region has 14 residues. V was trimmed by 2 bases and J by 6 bases, leaving 11 bases between them. CDR1 is MNHNS, CDR2 SASEGT, per germline. CDR3 amino acids: CASSESGGRQPQHF. In DNA form, the CDR3 reads TGTGCCAGCAGTGAAAGTGGAGGCCGTCAGCCCCAGCATTTT.

This clone has just a few counts. Given a much more abundant clone one base away, this may be a read error. The V gene is TRBV6-1, the J gene TRBJ2-5; D may be TRBD1 (5 bases). V lost 3 bases to trimming and J lost 5 bases, with 13 bases between them. Germline V lookup: CDR1 MNHNS, CDR2 SASEGT. The CDR3 loop spans 14 amino acids. CDR3 in amino acids: CASSDIRVWETQYF. As DNA, the CDR3 is TGTGCCAGCAGTGACATCAGGGTCTGGGAGACCCAGTACTTC.

This clone has at least ten counts. The rearrangement joins TRBV7-9 to TRBJ1-1; D not certain. There are 14 residues in the CDR3. Trimming took off 5 bases at V and 4 bases at J, with 14 bases between the two ends. Looked up from germline, CDR1 is SEHNR and CDR2 is FQNEAQ (reference sequence). The CDR3 nucleotides read TGTGCCAGCAGCCTTCTTTCGGAGGCCACTGAAGCTTTCTTT. Translated, it gives CASSLLSEATEAFF.

This clone was detected many times. The genes are TRBV30 and TRBJ2-3; 12 bases map to TRBD2. V lost 2 bases, J lost 2 bases, and 11 bases stayed unmatched. Germline V gene sequence: CDR1 GTSNPN, CDR2 SVGIG (reference sequence). This CDR3 has 18 residues. CDR3 DNA sequence: TGTGCCTGGAGTTCTCCGGGGCGACTAGCGGGAGACACAGATACGCAGTATTTT. This gives the protein CAWSSPGRLAGDTDTQYF.